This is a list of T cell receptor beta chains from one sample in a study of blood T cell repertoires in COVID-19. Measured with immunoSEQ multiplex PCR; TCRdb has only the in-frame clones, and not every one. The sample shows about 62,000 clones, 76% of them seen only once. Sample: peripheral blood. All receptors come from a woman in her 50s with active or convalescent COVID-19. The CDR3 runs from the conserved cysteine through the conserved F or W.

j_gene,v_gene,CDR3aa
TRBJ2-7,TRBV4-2,CASSQDEAAGVSEQYF
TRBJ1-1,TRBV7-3,CASSPRTGTAEAFF
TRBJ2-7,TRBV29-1,CSVVPSGRYEQYF
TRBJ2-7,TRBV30,CAWCRDTDYEQYF
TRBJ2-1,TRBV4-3,CASSPRTSGRADEQFF
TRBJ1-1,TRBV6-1,CASSEDAGGGTEAFF
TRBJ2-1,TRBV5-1,CASSARGGWNEQFF
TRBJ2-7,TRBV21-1,CASSKYSYEQYF
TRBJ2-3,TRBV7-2,CASSLSGLRGDTQYF
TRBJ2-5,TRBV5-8,CASSYLLGRETQYF
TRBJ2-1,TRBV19,CASSNRDRLSYNEQFF
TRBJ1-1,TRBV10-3,CAISELGANTEAFF
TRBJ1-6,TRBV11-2,CASSYTGGSPLHF
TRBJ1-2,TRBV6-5,CASSRTGIYGYTF
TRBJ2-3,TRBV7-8,CASSPNRQGKESTDTQYF
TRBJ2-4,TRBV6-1,CASSESTGEAGLAKNIQYF
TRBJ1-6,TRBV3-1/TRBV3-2,CASSLGQDNSPLHF